The 26 T cell receptor beta chains below come from one sample, sequenced in a study of T cell repertoires in aging, cancer and after chemotherapy. Amplification of TCR beta used genomic DNA extracted from peripheral blood. A mixed TRB-A/B primer pool amplified rearranged TRB by multiplex touch-down PCR. TCRdb reprocessed the multiplex PCR reads with MiXCR, giving one entry per CDR3 protein. The sample lists approximately 10,000 distinct CDR3 sequences, roughly 30% occurring once. Material for sequencing was blood. Receptors were obtained from a human donor in good health.

This chain connects TRBV19 to TRBJ2-3, with TRBD1 matching 7 bases. In germline, CDR1 is LNHDA, CDR2 SQIVND (reference sequence). With V trimmed by 0 bases and J by 0 bases, 3 bases remained unmatched. The CDR3 totals 16 residues. CDR3 nucleotides: TGTGCCAGTAGTATAGAGGCGACAGGGAGCACAGATACGCAGTATTTT. Amino acid sequence: CASSIEATGSTDTQYF.

The chain combines TRBV6-5 with TRBJ2-3, with 8 bases fitting TRBD1. The germline V gene has CDR1 MNHEY and CDR2 SVGAGI. The CDR3 covers 14 residues. V trimming: 6 bases; J trimming: 3 bases; junction bases outside the gene matches: 5. The CDR3, as DNA: TGTGCCAGCAGCCGGACAGGGCTGACAGATACGCAGTATTTT. This sequence encodes CASSRTGLTDTQYF.

Sample share makes this clonotype medium-sized. The V and J genes are TRBV20-1 and TRBJ1-2; D unresolved. The CDR3 extends over 14 amino acids. V lost 5 bases and J lost 0, with 13 bases in between. The germline CDR1 and CDR2 sequences are DFQATT and SNEGSKA (reference sequence). CDR3 region: CSAPRTKANYGYTF. In DNA, the CDR3 is TGCAGTGCTCCAAGGACGAAAGCTAACTATGGCTACACCTTC.

The J gene is TRBJ2-2, the V gene TRBV27; 9 bases are a match to TRBD1. CDR1 and CDR2 from the germline V gene are MNHEY and SMNVEV (reference sequence). The trim removed 6 bases at V and 9 bases at J, leaving 11 bases unmatched. The CDR3 is 15 amino acids. The CDR3 DNA is TGTGCCAGCAGCCAAGAAGGGACAGGGAGCAGGGAGCTGTTTTTT. Its translation is CASSQEGTGSRELFF.

The gene calls are TRBV28 and TRBJ1-5, with D unclear. V lost 6 bases and J 8 bases, leaving 11 bases between the germline ends. This CDR3 has 12 residues. Germline V lookup: CDR1 MDHEN, CDR2 SYDVKM. Here the CDR3 reads CASSGPKEPQHF. DNA for the CDR3: TGTGCCAGCAGCGGCCCGAAGGAGCCCCAGCATTTT.

The J gene is TRBJ2-5, the V gene TRBV29-1; a possible D gene is TRBD1 (7 bases). Germline CDR1 and CDR2: SQVTM and ANQGSEA. This CDR3 has 17 amino acids. V lost 0 bases and J 5 bases, leaving 22 bases between the germline ends. The CDR3 protein is CSVEDGGGLGSGETQYF. The CDR3 nucleotides read TGCAGCGTTGAAGATGGAGGGGGCCTTGGGTCGGGGGAGACCCAGTACTTC.

The chain employs TRBV5-1 and TRBJ1-1; D remains unclear. This CDR3 contains 15 residues. V was cut by 3 bases and J by 0 bases, with 12 bases left in between. The V gene's germline CDR1 is SGHRS and CDR2 YFSETQ. CDR3 sequence reads: CASSWAQDLNTEAFF. The CDR3 DNA reads as TGCGCCAGCAGCTGGGCCCAGGACTTGAACACTGAAGCTTTCTTT.

On this clonotype itself: A clone one base away is much larger, so this may be a read error. The chain uses TRBV30 and TRBJ2-7; 7 bases match TRBD1. In germline, CDR1 is GTSNPN, CDR2 SVGIG (reference sequence). The CDR3 spans 14 residues. Germline trimming cut 0 bases from V and 3 bases from J; bases unmatched to any gene: 5. CDR3 amino acids: CAWSVRTGYYEQYF. Written as DNA, the CDR3 is TGTGCCTGGAGTGTAAGGACAGGTTACTACGAGCAGTACTTC.

In DNA, the CDR3 is TGTGCCAGCAGCCAAGAGGGACACAGACCCTATGGCTACACCTTC. This codes for CASSQEGHRPYGYTF. J is TRBJ1-2 and V is TRBV14, with a weak D call TRBD1 (6 bases). The V gene's germline CDR1 is SGHDN and CDR2 FVKESK. This CDR3 is 15 amino acids long. The V end was cut by 0 bases, the J end by 4 bases, with 12 bases between.

This clonotype was counted a few times. The chain employs TRBV7-6 and TRBJ2-2; D may be TRBD2 (6 bases). With 5 bases removed from V and 0 bases from J, the gap between germline ends came to 13 bases. The CDR3 is 16 amino acids. Germline V CDR1 and CDR2: SGHVS, FNYEAQ. Here the CDR3 DNA reads TGTGCCAGCAGCCTGCTGACTAGTACGAACACCGGGGAGCTGTTTTTT. Encoded protein: CASSLLTSTNTGELFF.

Note on this clonotype: One junction end disagrees with the germline gene, perhaps due to a read error. This chain connects TRBV6-5 to TRBJ2-1; 7 positions agree with TRBD2. The CDR3 loop spans 15 amino acids. The V gene's germline CDR1 is MNHEY and CDR2 SVGAGI. The chain's CDR3 is CANSYGGSGLYEQFF. CDR3 nucleotides: TGTGCCAACAGTTACGGGGGGTCGGGCCTTTATGAGCAGTTCTTC.

The chain links TRBV19 to TRBJ2-2, with a weak D call TRBD2 (6 bases). V was cut by 7 bases and J by 4 bases, with 16 bases left in between. This CDR3 has 15 residues. Germline lookup yields CDR1 LNHDA and CDR2 SQIVND (reference sequence). The CDR3 is CASNPTGLSTGELFF. The DNA of the CDR3 is TGTGCCAGTAACCCAACGGGACTCAGCACCGGGGAGCTGTTTTTT.

Worth noting for this clonotype: A read error may explain this, as a much larger clone is one base away. It is likely a read error, because the conserved phenylalanine at the end of the CDR3 is missing. The CDR3 spells CASSFAASNSPLHY. In DNA form, the CDR3 reads TGTGCCAGCAGTTTTGCTGCCTCAAATTCACCCCTCCACTAT. The chain links TRBV12-3 or TRBV12-4 to TRBJ1-6, with D unresolved. Trimming cost V 3 bases and J 7 bases, with 10 bases left between them. The CDR3 spans 14 residues.

This clonotype was detected a few times. The chain couples TRBV20-1 to TRBJ2-5; TRBD2 matches 9 bases. J gave up 0 bases and V 4 bases, and 0 bases lay outside the gene matches. CDR1 and CDR2 from the germline V gene are DFQATT and SNEGSKA (reference sequence). The CDR3 covers 13 residues. CDR3 amino acids: CSATSGNQETQYF. CDR3 nucleotide sequence: TGCAGTGCTACTAGCGGGAACCAAGAGACCCAGTACTTC.

This clonotype was counted a few times. The rearrangement joins TRBV10-3 to TRBJ1-4, with D uncertain. This CDR3 region has 17 residues. Trimming removed 3 bases from V and 5 bases from J, with 19 bases in between. Germline assignment: CDR1 ENHRY and CDR2 SYGVKD. CDR3 coding DNA: TGTGCCATCAGTGATCATCGGAAGGCAAGTCCAAATGAAAAACTGTTTTTT. It codes for CAISDHRKASPNEKLFF.

Here the CDR3 reads CASSFPRGAGNTEAFF. Here the CDR3 DNA reads TGTGCCAGCAGCTTCCCTCGGGGAGCTGGGAACACTGAAGCTTTCTTT. The genes are TRBV5-4 and TRBJ1-1; D remains unclear. Germline values: CDR1 SGHNT, CDR2 YYREEE (reference sequence). With 2 bases removed from V and 1 base from J, the gap between germline ends came to 15 bases. The CDR3 contains 16 residues.

The rearrangement uses TRBV28 and TRBJ2-3; 11 nucleotides align to TRBD2. The length of the CDR3 is 20 residues. From germline, CDR1 is MDHEN and CDR2 SYDVKM. Trimming removed 6 bases from V and 0 bases from J; junction bases left unmatched: 17. Here the CDR3 DNA reads TGTGCCAGCAGGCCGGACAGAAGACGACTAGCGGGGTCTAGCACAGATACGCAGTATTTT. This encodes CASRPDRRRLAGSSTDTQYF.

As to this clonotype: This may be a read error: a much more frequent sequence differs by one nucleotide. This chain connects TRBV20-1 to TRBJ2-7, with D perhaps matching TRBD1 (5 bases). The CDR3 is 14 amino acids. V lost 8 bases, J lost 2 bases, and 19 bases lay in between. Per the germline V gene, CDR1 is DFQATT and CDR2 is SNEGSKA (reference sequence). The CDR3 bases are TGCAGTACTACAGACAGATTCCCCACCTACGAGCAGTACTTC. As protein: CSTTDRFPTYEQYF.

This chain links TRBV6-5 with TRBJ1-1; 7 bases fit TRBD1. After removal of 6 bases from V and 2 bases from J, the junction contained 12 bases not matched to a gene. This CDR3 region has 16 residues. Germline V gene lookup returns CDR1 MNHEY and CDR2 SVGAGI. The CDR3 DNA reads as TGTGCCAGCAGCCAAGCACACAGGGGCATAAACACTGAAGCTTTCTTT. Residues: CASSQAHRGINTEAFF.

By share of the sample, this clonotype is medium-sized. This sequence joins TRBV19 and TRBJ1-6, with TRBD1 as a possible D gene (5 bases). Germline V gene lookup returns CDR1 LNHDA and CDR2 SQIVND (reference sequence). Trimming left V 4 bases short and J 7 bases short, with 8 bases between. This CDR3 is built from 13 residues. The CDR3 sequence: CASSTGSNSPLHF. For the CDR3, the DNA is TGTGCCAGTAGTACAGGGTCGAATTCACCCCTCCACTTT.

In DNA form, the CDR3 reads TGTGCCTGGAGTCGAGTCCGGGGTCGGGAGCAGTTCTTC. It yields the protein CAWSRVRGREQFF. The chain combines TRBV30 with TRBJ2-1, with a tentative D call TRBD2 (5 bases). The germline V gene encodes CDR1 GTSNPN and CDR2 SVGIG (reference sequence). This CDR3 is built from 13 residues. V lost 2 bases, J lost 10 bases, and 15 bases lay in between. The full variable domain, rest sourced from reference TRBV30 and TRBJ2-1, is SQTIHQWPATLVQPVGSPLSLECTVEGTSNPNLYWYRQAAGRGLQLLFYSVGIGQISSEVPQNLSASRPQDRQFILSSKKLLLSDSGFYLCAWSRVRGREQFFGPGTRLTVL.

The chain combines TRBV6-5 with TRBJ1-2, with unresolved D. The CDR3 length is 14 residues. The V gene's germline CDR1 is MNHEY and CDR2 SVGAGI. V lost 1 base to trimming and J lost 6 bases, with 12 bases between them. This CDR3 reads CASSYFLHENGYTF. The CDR3 nucleotides are TGTGCCAGCAGTTACTTCCTACATGAAAATGGCTACACCTTC.

This clonotype was observed a handful of times. This chain connects TRBV6-5 to TRBJ1-1; no firm D call. CDR1 is MNHEY and CDR2 is SVGAGI in the germline V gene. The CDR3 is 13 residues long. V lost 2 bases and J 10 bases, leaving 14 bases between the germline ends. The CDR3 nucleotides read TGTGCCAGCAGTTACCCCCCGACTGGCCGAGCTTTCTTT. Translating it yields CASSYPPTGRAFF.

This clonotype was counted only a few times. The chain is built from TRBV12-3 or TRBV12-4 and TRBJ1-2; weak D call: TRBD1 (5 bases). There are 15 residues in the CDR3. V was pared by 2 bases and J by 0 bases, with 10 bases between. The CDR3: CASSLSTVANYGYTF. The DNA for the CDR3 is TGTGCCAGCAGTTTATCGACAGTTGCTAACTATGGCTACACCTTC.

The chain is built from TRBV5-3 and TRBJ2-2; D is possibly TRBD1 (6 bases). TRBV5-3 is known as an ORF, though its function is uncertain. The ends were cut back, 4 bases at V and 3 bases at J, with 25 bases in the middle. The CDR3 has 19 amino acids. Written as DNA, the CDR3 is TGTGCCAGAAGCCCCTCCCACAGGGTTGAGTCTTTGGACACCGGGGAGCTGTTTTTT. Protein product: CARSPSHRVESLDTGELFF.

The rearrangement uses TRBV20-1 and TRBJ1-5; 7 bases align to TRBD1. The length of the CDR3 is 12 residues. From germline, CDR1 is DFQATT and CDR2 SNEGSKA (reference sequence). CDR3 residues: CSATGSNQPQHF. CDR3 nucleotide sequence: TGCAGCGCGACAGGGAGCAATCAGCCCCAGCATTTT.